What follows describes a single TCR beta chain. This was a deep-level run. With ten immunoSEQ deep assay plates, unsorted PBMC DNA underwent sequencing. Clones were read by immunoSEQ multiplex PCR, and TCRdb kept only the in-frame ones, dropping some. This repertoire shows hundreds of thousands of clones, around 78% found once; its top ten account for around 13%. These data are taken from a study of shared clonotypes between healthy human individuals. Study-wide background: Ranging from 18 to 49 in age, donors were a couple of women and three men.

Trimming cost V 6 bases and J 4 bases; bases outside gene matches: 0. The CDR3 is 13 amino acids. The V gene's germline CDR1 is LNHDA and CDR2 SQIVND (reference sequence). The chain couples TRBV19 to TRBJ2-7, with 13 bases identical to TRBD2. The sequencing input was PBMCs. This TCR derives from a middle-aged woman in good health. Some clones in this sample may be carry-over from other donors' samples. This CDR3 is CASRGLAGYEQYF. The CDR3 nucleotides read TGTGCCAGTAGGGGACTAGCGGGATACGAGCAGTACTTC.